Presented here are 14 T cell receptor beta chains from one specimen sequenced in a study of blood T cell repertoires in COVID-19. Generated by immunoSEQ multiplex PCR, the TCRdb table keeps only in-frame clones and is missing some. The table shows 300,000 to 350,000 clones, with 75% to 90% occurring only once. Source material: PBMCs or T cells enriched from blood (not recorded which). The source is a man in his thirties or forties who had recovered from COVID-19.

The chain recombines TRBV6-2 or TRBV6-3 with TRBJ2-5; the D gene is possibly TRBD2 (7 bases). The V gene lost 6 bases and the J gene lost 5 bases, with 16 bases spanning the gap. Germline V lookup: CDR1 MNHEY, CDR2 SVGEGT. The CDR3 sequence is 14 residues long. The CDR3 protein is CASSRMGGRETQYF. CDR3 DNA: TGTGCCAGCAGCCGGATGGGGGGGCGGGAGACCCAGTACTTC.

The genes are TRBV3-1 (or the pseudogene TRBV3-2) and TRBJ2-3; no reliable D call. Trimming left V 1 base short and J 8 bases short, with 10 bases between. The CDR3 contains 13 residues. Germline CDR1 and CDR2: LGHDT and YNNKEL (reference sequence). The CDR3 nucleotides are TGTGCCAGCAGCCAAGCGACAAAAGGTACGCAGTATTTT. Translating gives CASSQATKGTQYF.

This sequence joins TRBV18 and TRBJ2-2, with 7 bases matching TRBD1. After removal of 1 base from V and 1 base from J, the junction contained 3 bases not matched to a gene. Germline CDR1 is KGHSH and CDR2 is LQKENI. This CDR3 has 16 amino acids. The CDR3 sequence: CASSPQGQRNTGELFF. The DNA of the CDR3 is TGTGCCAGCTCACCACAGGGACAGCGGAACACCGGGGAGCTGTTTTTT.

The DNA for the CDR3 is TGTGCCAGCAGCTCTCAGGGGTATCGGAGCTCACCCCTCCACTTT. This sequence encodes CASSSQGYRSSPLHF. V is TRBV7-9 and J is TRBJ1-6; D possibly corresponds to TRBD1 (6 bases). This CDR3 comprises 15 residues. V was shortened by 4 bases and J by 10 bases, with 17 bases between the two germline ends. Germline V CDR1 and CDR2: SEHNR, FQNEAQ (reference sequence). Complete variable domain (other parts from reference TRBV7-9 and TRBJ1-6): DTGVSQNPRHKITKRGQNVTFRCDPISEHNRLYWYRQTLGQGPEFLTYFQNEAQLEKSRLLSDRFSAERPKGSFSTLEIQRTEQGDSAMYLCASSSQGYRSSPLHFGNGTRLTVT.

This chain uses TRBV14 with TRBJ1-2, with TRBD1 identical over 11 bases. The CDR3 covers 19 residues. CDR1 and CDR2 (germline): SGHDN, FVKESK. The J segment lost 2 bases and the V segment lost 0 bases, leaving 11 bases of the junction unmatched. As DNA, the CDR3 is TGTGCCAGCAGCCAAGACCCACGGGACAGGGGGAATCCAAACTATGGCTACACCTTC. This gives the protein CASSQDPRDRGNPNYGYTF.

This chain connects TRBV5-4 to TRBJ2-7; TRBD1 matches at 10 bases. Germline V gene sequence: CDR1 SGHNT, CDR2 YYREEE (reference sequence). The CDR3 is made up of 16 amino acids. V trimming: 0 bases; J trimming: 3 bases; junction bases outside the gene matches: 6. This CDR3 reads CASSLAGTGDYYEQYF. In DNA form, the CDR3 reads TGTGCCAGCAGCTTGGCGGGGACAGGGGACTACTACGAGCAGTACTTC. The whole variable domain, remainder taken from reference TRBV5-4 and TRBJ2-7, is ETGVTQSPTHLIKTRGQQVTLRCSSQSGHNTVSWYQQALGQGPQFIFQYYREEENGRGNFPPRFSGLQFPNYSSELNVNALELDDSALYLCASSLAGTGDYYEQYFGPGTRLTVT.

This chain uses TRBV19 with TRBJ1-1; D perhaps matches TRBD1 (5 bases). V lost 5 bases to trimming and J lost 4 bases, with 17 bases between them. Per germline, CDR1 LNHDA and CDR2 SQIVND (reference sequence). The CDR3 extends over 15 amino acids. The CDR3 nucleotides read TGTGCCAGTAGTCCAGGGACTGTTATGTTCACTGAAGCTTTCTTT. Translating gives CASSPGTVMFTEAFF.

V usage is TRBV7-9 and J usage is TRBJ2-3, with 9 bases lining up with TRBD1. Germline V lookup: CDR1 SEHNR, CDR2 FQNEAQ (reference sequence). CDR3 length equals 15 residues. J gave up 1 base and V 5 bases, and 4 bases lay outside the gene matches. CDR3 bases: TGTGCCAGCAGCATCGGACAGGGGCGCACAGATACGCAGTATTTT. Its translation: CASSIGQGRTDTQYF.

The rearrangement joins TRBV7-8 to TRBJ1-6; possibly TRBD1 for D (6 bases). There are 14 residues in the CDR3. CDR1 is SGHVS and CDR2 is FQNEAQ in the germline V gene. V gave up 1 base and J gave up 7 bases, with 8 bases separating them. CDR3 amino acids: CASSLDRVNSPLHF. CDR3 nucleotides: TGTGCCAGCAGCTTAGACAGGGTAAATTCACCCCTCCACTTT.

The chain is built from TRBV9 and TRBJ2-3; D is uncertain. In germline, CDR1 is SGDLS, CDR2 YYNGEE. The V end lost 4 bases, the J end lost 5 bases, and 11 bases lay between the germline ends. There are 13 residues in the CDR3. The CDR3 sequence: CASSPSLLDTQYF. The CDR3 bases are TGTGCCAGCAGCCCGTCCCTTCTAGATACGCAGTATTTT.

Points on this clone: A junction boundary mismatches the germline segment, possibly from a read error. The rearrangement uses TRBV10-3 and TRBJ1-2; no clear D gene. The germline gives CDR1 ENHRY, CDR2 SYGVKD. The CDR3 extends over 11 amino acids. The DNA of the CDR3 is TGTGCCATCAGTGAGTCGGTGCGAGCCTACTTC. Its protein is CAISESVRAYF.

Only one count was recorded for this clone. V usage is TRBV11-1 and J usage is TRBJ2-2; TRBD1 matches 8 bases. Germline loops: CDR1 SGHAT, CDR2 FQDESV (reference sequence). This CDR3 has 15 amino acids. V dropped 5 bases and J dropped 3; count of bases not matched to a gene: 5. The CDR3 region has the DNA TGTGCCAGCAGCCCTCAGGGGGCCCACACCGGGGAGCTGTTTTTT. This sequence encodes CASSPQGAHTGELFF.

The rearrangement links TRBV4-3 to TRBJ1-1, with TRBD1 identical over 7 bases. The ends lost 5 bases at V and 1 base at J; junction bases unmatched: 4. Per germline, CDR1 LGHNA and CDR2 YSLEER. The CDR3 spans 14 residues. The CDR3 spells CASSWTGKNTEAFF. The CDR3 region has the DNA TGCGCCAGCAGCTGGACAGGAAAGAACACTGAAGCTTTCTTT.

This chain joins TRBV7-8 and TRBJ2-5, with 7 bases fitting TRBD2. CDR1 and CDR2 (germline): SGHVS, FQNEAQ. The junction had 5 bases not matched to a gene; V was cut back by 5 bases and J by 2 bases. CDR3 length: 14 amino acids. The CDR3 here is CASSLGGIQETQYF. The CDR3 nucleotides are TGTGCCAGCAGCCTCGGGGGGATTCAAGAGACCCAGTACTTC. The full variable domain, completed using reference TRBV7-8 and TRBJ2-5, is GAGVSQSPRYKVAKRGQDVALRCDPISGHVSLFWYQQALGQGPEFLTYFQNEAQLDKSGLPSDRFFAERPEGSVSTLKIQRTQQEDSAVYLCASSLGGIQETQYFGPGTRLLVL.